This TCR beta chain was captured by sequencing in a study of PD-1 blockade in mismatch repair-deficient tumors. Study background: Enrolled about 2012-2016, patients had progressing, pretreated mismatch repair-deficient cancers of over nine types.

Sequencing was performed with immunoSEQ multiplex PCR; in TCRdb, only in-frame clones are kept and a portion is missing. The sample includes some 130,000 clones, roughly 86% of them seen just once. PCR or immunohistochemistry showed mismatch repair deficiency in every enrolled patient. The CDR3 contains 14 residues. Germline V gives CDR1 SNHLY, CDR2 FYNNEI. Trimming took off 8 bases at V and 3 bases at J, with 14 bases between the two ends. The TCR originated in an adult with mismatch repair-deficient cancer. The chain couples TRBV2 to TRBJ2-1; no clear D gene. The sample consisted of peripheral blood, taken just under 74 weeks after starting pembrolizumab. CDR3 coding DNA: TGTGCCAGCGGCCGACCCAGTAGCTACAATGAGCAGTTCTTC. Translating it yields CASGRPSSYNEQFF.